Following are 4 T cell receptor beta chains from one sample sequenced in a study of beta chain features in type 1 diabetes. Expressed TCRB transcripts were sequenced because the entire RNA isolate underwent reverse transcription. Some clones are missing from TCRdb's copy, which holds only in-frame ones; the method was immunoSEQ multiplex PCR. The table has about 620,000 clones, around 16% seen once; the top ten hold around 0.1%. The material sequenced was naive CD4+ T cells from blood. These receptors were collected from a man in his late teens or twenties in good health.

This chain connects TRBV7-3 to TRBJ2-7; TRBD2 aligns across 9 bases. The CDR3 spans 14 residues. The V gene's germline CDR1 is SGHTA and CDR2 FQGTGA. The V gene end was trimmed by 2 bases and the J gene end by 4 bases; junction bases not matched to a gene: 3. Written as DNA, the CDR3 is TGTGCCAGCAGCTTAGCGGGAGGGCCGTACGAGCAGTACTTC. It translates to CASSLAGGPYEQYF.

This chain links TRBV28 with TRBJ1-2, with TRBD1 matching 7 bases. CDR3 length: 15 residues. The J segment lost 5 bases and the V segment lost 5 bases, leaving 11 bases of the junction unmatched. Per germline, CDR1 MDHEN and CDR2 SYDVKM. For the CDR3, the DNA is TGTGCCAGCAGTCCTTCCGGGACAGAAAAATATGGCTACACCTTC. Translating it yields CASSPSGTEKYGYTF.

The V gene is TRBV29-1, the J gene TRBJ2-1; the match to TRBD2 covers 12 bases. CDR3 size: 16 residues. V trimming: 7 bases; J trimming: 0 bases; junction bases outside the gene matches: 7. Germline values: CDR1 SQVTM, CDR2 ANQGSEA. The CDR3 DNA reads TGCAGCGCCCCTACTAGCGGGGGGAGCTCCTACAATGAGCAGTTCTTC. Residues: CSAPTSGGSSYNEQFF.

This clone was found many times. The gene calls are TRBV7-9 and TRBJ2-1; 7 nucleotides agree with TRBD2. CDR1 is SEHNR and CDR2 is FQNEAQ in the germline V gene (reference sequence). V shed 5 bases and J 7 bases; nucleotides not matched to a gene: 11. The CDR3 loop spans 15 amino acids. The CDR3: CASSPAGSGANEQFF. The CDR3 nucleotides read TGTGCCAGCAGCCCGGCGGGAAGCGGGGCTAATGAGCAGTTCTTC.